Below, 21 T cell receptor beta chains from the same sample are listed, as sequenced in a study of Tregs in tolerant kidney transplant recipients. Sequenced by immunoSEQ multiplex PCR; TCRdb stores in-frame clones only, minus some. Its table records about 48,000 clones. Specimen: CD4+ T cells from blood, collected before the transplant. The receptors stem from a human donor who received a combined kidney and bone marrow transplant.

With regard to this clone: From the germline J gene comes the end of the CDR3, since the read stops 3 residues before it. The chain recombines TRBV6-2 or TRBV6-3 with TRBJ1-2; 8 bases agree with TRBD1. V gave up 5 bases and J gave up 1 base; unmatched junction bases: 9. CDR1 MNHEY and CDR2 SVGEGT come from the germline V gene. The length of the CDR3 is 16 residues. The DNA read from the CDR3 is TGTGCCAGCAGTCCCCGGACAGGGATTCTTAACTATGGC. Translation gives CASSPRTGILNYG. The full CDR3 sequence reads CASSPRTGILNYGYTF.

On this clone itself: Sequencing ends 3 residues short of the CDR3 end; the germline J gene provides the rest. V usage is TRBV19 and J usage is TRBJ2-2; 8 bases are a match to TRBD2. Germline CDR1 reads LNHDA; CDR2 reads SQIVND (reference sequence). After removal of 5 bases from V and 7 bases from J, the junction contained 18 bases not matched to a gene. This CDR3 region has 18 residues. CDR3 in amino acids: CASSSYVGGSGRSGELFF. The CDR3 DNA, read in part, is TGTGCCAGTAGTTCATATGTCGGGGGGAGCGGGAGAAGCGGGGAG.

As regards this clone: Sequencing ends 3 residues short of the CDR3 end; the germline J gene provides the rest. The chain joins TRBV5-1 to TRBJ1-6, with TRBD1 identical over 11 bases. CDR1 and CDR2 from the germline V gene are SGHRS and YFSETQ. V was pared by 0 bases and J by 9 bases, with 8 bases of the junction left unmatched. This CDR3 contains 17 residues. Partial CDR3 DNA: TGCGCCAGCAGCTTGGCCGGGACAGGGGGAGGGAGTTCACCC. Translation gives CASSLAGTGGGSSP. In full, the CDR3 is CASSLAGTGGGSSPLHF.

A word on this clone: With the read ending 3 residues before the CDR3 end, the germline J gene is used to fill in that end. The chain recombines TRBV19 with TRBJ1-5; 8 nucleotides match TRBD1. Looked up from germline, CDR1 is LNHDA and CDR2 is SQIVND (reference sequence). This CDR3 has 15 residues. The V gene end was trimmed by 4 bases and the J gene end by 7 bases; junction bases not matched to a gene: 9. CDR3 sequence reads: CASSRQTGGTQPQHF. The sequenced part of the CDR3 DNA is TGTGCCAGTAGTAGACAAACAGGGGGGACCCAGCCC.

Points on this clone: The read finishes 3 residues shy of the CDR3 end, and the germline J gene is used to complete it. The chain has TRBV30 and TRBJ1-1; the match to TRBD1 covers 10 bases. The ends lost 3 bases at V and 5 bases at J; junction bases unmatched: 3. CDR3 length: 13 amino acids. CDR1 and CDR2 (germline): GTSNPN, SVGIG (reference sequence). CDR3 protein: CAWSGQGGTEAFF. CDR3 DNA, as far as it was read: TGTGCCTGGAGCGGACAGGGGGGGACTGAA.

A note on this clone: The CDR3 end is not reached by the read, which stops 3 residues before it; the germline J gene fills it in. The V call is TRBV5-1, the J call TRBJ2-3; 14 nucleotides align to TRBD2. Germline lookup yields CDR1 SGHRS and CDR2 YFSETQ. The CDR3 is made up of 14 amino acids. Trimming cost V 7 bases and J 4 bases; bases outside gene matches: 2. The part of the CDR3 DNA that was read is TGCGCCAGCGGGACTAGCGGGAGCGCAGATACG. It translates to CASGTSGSADT. The CDR3 in full is CASGTSGSADTQYF.

Comments on this clone: From the germline J gene comes the end of the CDR3, since the read stops 3 residues before it. The V call is TRBV29-1, the J call TRBJ2-5; TRBD2 aligns across 11 bases. V gave up 6 bases and J gave up 0 bases; unmatched junction bases: 3. The CDR3 is 14 amino acids. Looked up from germline, CDR1 is SQVTM and CDR2 is ANQGSEA. Partial CDR3 DNA: TGCAGCGTCACGACTAGCGGGAACCAAGAGACC. Translating it yields CSVTTSGNQET. The complete CDR3 sequence is CSVTTSGNQETQYF.

With respect to this clone: The read ends 3 residues shy of where the CDR3 ends; the end is completed using the germline J gene. The chain is built from TRBV7-9 and TRBJ2-5; D remains ambiguous. This CDR3 comprises 13 residues. Germline V CDR1 and CDR2: SEHNR, FQNEAQ (reference sequence). The V gene lost 3 bases and the J gene lost 5 bases, with 10 bases spanning the gap. Incomplete CDR3 DNA: TGTGCCAGCAGCTTCTCGGGTCGGGAGACC. Translated: CASSFSGRET. The full CDR3 reads CASSFSGRETQYF.

In regard to this clone: Read data end 3 residues before the CDR3 end; the end is taken from the germline J gene. The chain recombines TRBV7-2 with TRBJ2-1; D is ambiguous. The CDR3 contains 14 residues. Germline V gives CDR1 SGHTA, CDR2 FQGNSA. The V and J ends lost 4 bases and 9 bases respectively, with 16 bases between them. CDR3 DNA (partial): TGTGCCAGCAGCTCTTCGACTGCTGCCAGTGAG. Translation: CASSSSTAASE. From start to end, the CDR3 is CASSSSTAASEQFF.

About this clone itself: From the germline J gene comes the end of the CDR3, since the read stops 3 residues before it. The same CDR3 arises from other DNA sequences in this sample as well. V usage is TRBV5-6 and J usage is TRBJ1-2, with TRBD1 matching 9 bases. CDR1 and CDR2 from the germline V gene are SGHDT and YYEEEE. This CDR3 is 12 amino acids long. CDR3 sequence: CASSLTGGGYTF. Incomplete CDR3 DNA: TGTGCCAGCAGCTTGACAGGGGGCGGC.

On this clone: The CDR3 end falls 3 residues outside the read, so it is completed with the germline J gene. This chain links TRBV5-1 with TRBJ2-3; no clear D gene. The V gene's germline CDR1 is SGHRS and CDR2 YFSETQ. This CDR3 is built from 13 residues. V was trimmed by 1 base and J by 6 bases, leaving 9 bases between them. Incomplete CDR3 DNA: TGCGCCAGCAGCTTGCCCGAACGGGATACG. Amino acid sequence: CASSLPERDT. The whole CDR3 protein reads CASSLPERDTQYF. The full variable domain, rest sourced from reference TRBV5-1 and TRBJ2-3, is KAGVTQTPRYLIKTRGQQVTLSCSPISGHRSVSWYQQTPGQGLQFLFEYFSETQRNKGNFPGRFSGRQFSNSRSEMNVSTLELGDSALYLCASSLPERDTQYFGPGTRLTVL.

CDR3 DNA (partial): TGCGCCAGCAGCCCCCTAATAAGCGGGAGGCCAGATACG. This translates into CASSPLISGRPDT. The full CDR3 protein reads CASSPLISGRPDTQYF. The V and J genes are TRBV5-1 and TRBJ2-3, with TRBD2 matching over 9 bases. The CDR3 goes on 3 residues after the read ends, and that part is filled in from the germline J gene. The V and J ends lost 4 bases and 4 bases, in that order; junction bases with no gene match: 10. CDR1 and CDR2 (germline): SGHRS, YFSETQ. The CDR3 covers 16 residues. The full variable domain, rest sourced from reference TRBV5-1 and TRBJ2-3, is KAGVTQTPRYLIKTRGQQVTLSCSPISGHRSVSWYQQTPGQGLQFLFEYFSETQRNKGNFPGRFSGRQFSNSRSEMNVSTLELGDSALYLCASSPLISGRPDTQYFGPGTRLTVL.

As to this clone: The sequence runs out 3 residues before the end of the CDR3; the remainder is reconstructed from the germline J gene. The genes are TRBV13 and TRBJ2-3; D possibly corresponds to TRBD2 (6 bases). Per the germline V gene, CDR1 is PRHDT and CDR2 is FYEKMQ (reference sequence). Deletions cut 1 base from V and 3 bases from J, with 29 bases between. The CDR3 length is 21 residues. CDR3 region: CASSLEGIQPLTSLRTDTQYF. Incomplete CDR3 DNA: TGTGCCAGCAGCTTAGAGGGGATCCAGCCCCTGACTAGTTTAAGAACAGATACG.

Regarding this clone: The CDR3 end is not reached by the read, which stops 3 residues before it; the germline J gene fills it in. This chain links TRBV7-9 with TRBJ2-7, with TRBD2 matching 10 bases. After removal of 6 bases from V and 3 bases from J, the junction contained 8 bases not matched to a gene. The CDR3 runs to 15 residues. Germline V lookup: CDR1 SEHNR, CDR2 FQNEAQ (reference sequence). CDR3 protein: CASSLKASGSYEQYF. The CDR3 bases that were read are TGTGCCAGCAGTTTAAAGGCTAGCGGGAGCTACGAG. Full variable domain (rest looked up from reference TRBV7-9 and TRBJ2-7): DTGVSQNPRHKITKRGQNVTFRCDPISEHNRLYWYRQTLGQGPEFLTYFQNEAQLEKSRLLSDRFSAERPKGSFSTLEIQRTEQGDSAMYLCASSLKASGSYEQYFGPGTRLTVT.

Notes on this clone: Coverage ceases 3 residues before the CDR3 finishes, and the germline J gene fills in the end. The V gene is TRBV20-1, the J gene TRBJ2-3; the D is unclear. The CDR3 runs to 12 residues. Deletions cut 3 bases from V and 6 bases from J, with 10 bases between. CDR1 and CDR2 from the germline V gene are DFQATT and SNEGSKA (reference sequence). CDR3 bases read: TGCAGTGCTAGCGGGTCTCTCGATACG. Its translation is CSASGSLDT. Given in full, the CDR3 is CSASGSLDTQYF.

CDR3 DNA, as far as it was read: TGTGCCAGCAGCCCACGACTAGTGGCAAGCACAGATACG. Amino acid sequence: CASSPRLVASTDT. From start to end, the CDR3 is CASSPRLVASTDTQYF. The rearrangement joins TRBV13 to TRBJ2-3, with D possibly matching TRBD2 (6 bases). Read coverage stops 3 residues before the CDR3 terminus; the germline J gene supplies the remainder. V lost 5 bases and J 0 bases, leaving 15 bases between the germline ends. The germline V gene has CDR1 PRHDT and CDR2 FYEKMQ (reference sequence). There are 16 residues in the CDR3. Complete variable domain (other parts from reference TRBV13 and TRBJ2-3): AAGVIQSPRHLIKEKRETATLKCYPIPRHDTVYWYQQGPGQDPQFLISFYEKMQSDKGSIPDRFSAQQFSDYHSELNMSSLELGDSALYFCASSPRLVASTDTQYFGPGTRLTVL.

The CDR3 sequence is CSVQVGGDYGYTF. The sequenced CDR3 bases are TGCAGCGTCCAGGTAGGGGGTGACTATGGC. J is TRBJ1-2 and V is TRBV29-1; a weak D match, TRBD1 (6 bases). With the read ending 3 residues before the CDR3 end, the germline J gene is used to fill in that end. CDR1 is SQVTM, CDR2 ANQGSEA, per germline. V lost 6 bases and J lost 3, with 14 bases in between. CDR3 length equals 13 residues. The full variable domain, completed using reference TRBV29-1 and TRBJ1-2, is SAVISQKPSRDICQRGTSLTIQCQVDSQVTMMFWYRQQPGQSLTLIATANQGSEATYESGFVIDKFPISRPNLTFSTLTVSNMSPEDSSIYLCSVQVGGDYGYTFGSGTRLTVV.

Concerning this clone itself: The read stops 3 residues short of the end of the CDR3; the missing end is completed from the germline J gene. The genes are TRBV7-2 and TRBJ1-6, with TRBD1 matching over 7 bases. The CDR3 length is 15 residues. Germline trimming cut 5 bases from V and 6 bases from J; bases unmatched to any gene: 7. Germline values: CDR1 SGHTA, CDR2 FQGNSA. The chain's CDR3 is CASSARQGSNSPLHF. Incomplete CDR3 DNA: TGTGCCAGCAGCGCCCGACAGGGTAGTAATTCACCC. Looking up the rest from reference TRBV7-2 and TRBJ1-6 gives the full variable domain: GAGVSQSPSNKVTEKGKDVELRCDPISGHTALYWYRQSLGQGLEFLIYFQGNSAPDKSGLPSDRFSAERTGGSVSTLTIQRTQQEDSAVYLCASSARQGSNSPLHFGNGTRLTVT.

With respect to this clone: The read gets to within 3 residues of the CDR3 end, and the germline J gene fills in the rest. V and J are TRBV28 and TRBJ1-4, with 7 positions matching TRBD1. The CDR3 covers 16 residues. Looked up from germline, CDR1 is MDHEN and CDR2 is SYDVKM. The V segment lost 2 bases and the J segment 7 bases; nucleotides outside the gene matches: 10. CDR3 sequence reads: CASSLTNRGIREKLFF. The covered CDR3 bases are TGTGCCAGCAGTTTAACTAACAGGGGAATCCGTGAAAAA.

As regards this clone: The read halts 3 residues ahead of the CDR3 end, with the missing end drawn from the germline J gene. The chain employs TRBV18 and TRBJ2-7; TRBD1 matches at 8 bases. V lost 5 bases and J lost 2; bases outside the gene matches: 14. This CDR3 comprises 17 residues. Germline V lookup: CDR1 KGHSH, CDR2 LQKENI. The CDR3 loop is CASSKRPTGALPYEQYF. The covered CDR3 bases are TGTGCCAGCTCAAAACGTCCGACAGGGGCCCTTCCCTACGAG.

With respect to this clone: Sequencing ends 3 residues short of the CDR3 end; the germline J gene provides the rest. The rearrangement links TRBV29-1 to TRBJ1-4, with 9 positions matching TRBD1. Germline V gives CDR1 SQVTM, CDR2 ANQGSEA. Germline trimming cut 4 bases from V and 5 bases from J; bases unmatched to any gene: 2. The CDR3 is made up of 13 amino acids. CDR3 DNA (partial): TGCAGCGTTGGCGGGACAGGGAATGAAAAA. Translation: CSVGGTGNEK. The entire CDR3 protein reads CSVGGTGNEKLFF. Variable domain in full (rest from reference TRBV29-1 and TRBJ1-4): SAVISQKPSRDICQRGTSLTIQCQVDSQVTMMFWYRQQPGQSLTLIATANQGSEATYESGFVIDKFPISRPNLTFSTLTVSNMSPEDSSIYLCSVGGTGNEKLFFGSGTQLSVL.